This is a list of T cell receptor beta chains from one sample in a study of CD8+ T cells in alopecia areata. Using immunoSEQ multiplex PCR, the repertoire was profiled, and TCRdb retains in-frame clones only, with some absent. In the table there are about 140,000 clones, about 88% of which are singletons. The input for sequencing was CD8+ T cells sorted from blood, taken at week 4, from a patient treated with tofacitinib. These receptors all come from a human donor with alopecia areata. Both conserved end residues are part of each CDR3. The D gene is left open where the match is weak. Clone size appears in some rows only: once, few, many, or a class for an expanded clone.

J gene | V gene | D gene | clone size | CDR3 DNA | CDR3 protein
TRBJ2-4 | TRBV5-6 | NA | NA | TGTGCCAGCAGCTTGGAACTCGAAGCCAAAAACATTCAGTACTTC | CASSLELEAKNIQYF
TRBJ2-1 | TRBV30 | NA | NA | TGTGCCTGGAGTTCATCGGGAGCTTATTCGGAGGAGCAGTTCTTC | CAWSSSGAYSEEQFF
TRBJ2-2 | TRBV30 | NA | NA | TGTGCCTGGAGTGGGACGGACACCGGGGAGCTGTTTTTT | CAWSGTDTGELFF
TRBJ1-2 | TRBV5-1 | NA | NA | TGCGCCAGCAGCTATGGGACACCGATCTATGGCTACACCTTC | CASSYGTPIYGYTF
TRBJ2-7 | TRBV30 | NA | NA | TGTGCCTGGAGTGTATCCAGGGGTTACGAGCAGTACTTC | CAWSVSRGYEQYF
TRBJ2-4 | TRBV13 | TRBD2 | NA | TGTGCCAGCAGCATCCGACTAGCGGGGGGTGTATTAGCCAAAAACATTCAGTACTTC | CASSIRLAGGVLAKNIQYF
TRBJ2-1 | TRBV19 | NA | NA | TGTGCCAGTAGTATCGCCAGCTCCTACAATGAGCAGTTCTTC | CASSIASSYNEQFF
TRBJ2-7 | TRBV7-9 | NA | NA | TGTGCCAGCAGCTTTACGACAGGAACGGACGAGCAGTACTTC | CASSFTTGTDEQYF
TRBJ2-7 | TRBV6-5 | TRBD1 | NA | TGTGCCAGCAAAGGGGACAGCCGGTCCTACGAGCAGTACTTC | CASKGDSRSYEQYF
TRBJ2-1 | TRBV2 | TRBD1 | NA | TGTGCCAGCGGGGACAGAAACAATGAGCAGTTCTTC | CASGDRNNEQFF
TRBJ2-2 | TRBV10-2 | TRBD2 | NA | TGCGCCAGCAGTGAAGGGCAAGCGGGGACCGGGGAGCTGTTTTTT | CASSEGQAGTGELFF
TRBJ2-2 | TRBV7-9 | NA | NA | TGTGCCAGCAGCCGACACGCCGAGGGTACCGGGGAGCTGTTTTTT | CASSRHAEGTGELFF
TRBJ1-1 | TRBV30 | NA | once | TGTGCCTGGAGTGGGGCGGAGAACACTGAAGCTTTCTTT | CAWSGAENTEAFF
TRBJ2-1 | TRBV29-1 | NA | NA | TGCAGCGTTGAAGACAGGTCAAGCTCCTACAATGAGCAGTTCTTC | CSVEDRSSSYNEQFF
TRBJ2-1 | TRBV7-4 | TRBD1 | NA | TGTGCCAGCAGCTTATTAGGACAGGGAGGTCCTGAGCAGTTCTTC | CASSLLGQGGPEQFF
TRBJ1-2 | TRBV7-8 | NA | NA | TGTGCCAGCAGCTTAGAATACGCTAACTATGGCTACACCTTC | CASSLEYANYGYTF
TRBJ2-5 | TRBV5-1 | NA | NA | TGCGCCAGCAGCTTGGACGAAGAGACCCAGTACTTC | CASSLDEETQYF
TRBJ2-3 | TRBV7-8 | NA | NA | TGTGCCAGCAGCTTAGCCAGACGACATACGCAGTATTTT | CASSLARRHTQYF
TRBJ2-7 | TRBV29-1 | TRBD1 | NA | TGCAGCGTAGGACAGGATACCTACTACGAGCAGTACTTC | CSVGQDTYYEQYF
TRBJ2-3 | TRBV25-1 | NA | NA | TGTGCCAGCACCGTTGGGGGAAATCAGTATTTT | CASTVGGNQYF
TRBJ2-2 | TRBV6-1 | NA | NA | TGTGCCAGCAGTACCCCACCGGGACCCGGGGAGCTGTTTTTT | CASSTPPGPGELFF
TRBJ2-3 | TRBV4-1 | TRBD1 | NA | TGCGCCAGCAGCCAAGTTCCGGGACAGGGGAACACAGATACGCAGTATTTT | CASSQVPGQGNTDTQYF
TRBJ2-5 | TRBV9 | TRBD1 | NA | TGTGCCAGCAGCGAGTCCGGGACAGGGACGGAGACCCAGTACTTC | CASSESGTGTETQYF
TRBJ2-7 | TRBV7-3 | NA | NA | TGTGCCAGCAGGGGTGACAGTCCCGAGCAGTACTTC | CASRGDSPEQYF
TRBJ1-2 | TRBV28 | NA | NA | TGTGCCAGCAGTTTATTGGAGGGGATCGATGGCTACACCTTC | CASSLLEGIDGYTF
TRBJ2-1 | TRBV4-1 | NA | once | TGCGCCAGCAGCCAAGAAATTCGGGCTTACAATGAGCAGTTCTTC | CASSQEIRAYNEQFF
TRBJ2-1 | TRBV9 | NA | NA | TGTGCCAGCAGCGTAGCACCCGGGGATGAGCAGTTCTTC | CASSVAPGDEQFF
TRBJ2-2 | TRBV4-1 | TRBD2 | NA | TGCGCCAGCAGCCTTCTAGCGGGGGGGCGCGGGGAGCTGTTTTTT | CASSLLAGGRGELFF
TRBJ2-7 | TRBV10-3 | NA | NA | TGTGCCATCAGTGAGGGCAGTCTCTACGAGCAGTACTTC | CAISEGSLYEQYF
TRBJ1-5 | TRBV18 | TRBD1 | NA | TGTGCCAGCTCACCAAGATTCTACAGGGGAGATCAGCCCCAGCATTTT | CASSPRFYRGDQPQHF
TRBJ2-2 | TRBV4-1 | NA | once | TGCGCCAGCAGCCAAGGACCAGGGCCCCAGCCCGGGGAGCTGTTTTTT | CASSQGPGPQPGELFF
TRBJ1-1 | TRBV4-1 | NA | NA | TGCGCCAGCAGCCAATTAACAGAAGAAGCTTTCTTT | CASSQLTEEAFF
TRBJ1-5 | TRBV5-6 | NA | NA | TGTGCCAGCAGCTTGGGTCCAGGGAGCAATCAGCCCCAGCATTTT | CASSLGPGSNQPQHF
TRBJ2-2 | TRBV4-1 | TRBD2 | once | TGCGCCAGCAGCCGGGCCCCTAGCGGAAACACCGGGGAGCTGTTTTTT | CASSRAPSGNTGELFF
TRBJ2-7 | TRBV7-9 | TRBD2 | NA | TGTGCCAGCAGCTTACTAGCGGGAGCCCACTACGAGCAGTACTTC | CASSLLAGAHYEQYF
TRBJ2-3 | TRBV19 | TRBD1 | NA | TGTGCCAGTAGTTGGACAGGGGAATCAGATACGCAGTATTTT | CASSWTGESDTQYF
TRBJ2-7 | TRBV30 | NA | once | TGTGCCTGGGGACAGAGCTCCTACGAGCAGTACTTC | CAWGQSSYEQYF
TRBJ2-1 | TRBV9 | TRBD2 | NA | TGTGCCAGCAGCGTAGGTCAAGCGGGAAGGGAGGAGCAGTTCTTC | CASSVGQAGREEQFF
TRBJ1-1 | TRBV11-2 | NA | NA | TGTGCCAGCAGCTTAGGTCGCAGGGGTATCACTGAAGCTTTCTTT | CASSLGRRGITEAFF
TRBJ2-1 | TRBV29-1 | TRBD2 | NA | TGCAGCGCCTCCTCGCGGGAGTCGTACAATGAGCAGTTCTTC | CSASSRESYNEQFF
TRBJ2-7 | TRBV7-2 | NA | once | TGTGCCAGCACCCTATCGGCGGGGTCCTCCTACGAGCAGTACTTC | CASTLSAGSSYEQYF
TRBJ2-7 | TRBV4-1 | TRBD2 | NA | TGCGCCAGCAGCCAAGGGACTAGCGAGAGCTACGAGCAGTACTTC | CASSQGTSESYEQYF
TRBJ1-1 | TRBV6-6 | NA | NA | TGTGCCAGCAGTTACGGGAGGGGGAACACTGAAGCTTTCTTT | CASSYGRGNTEAFF
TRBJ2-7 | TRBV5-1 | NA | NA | TGCGCCAGCGGGAGGTCGGACAGCTCCTACGAGCAGTACTTC | CASGRSDSSYEQYF
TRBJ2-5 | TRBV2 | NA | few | TGTGCCAGCAGTTCCGGGACGGAAGAGACCCAGTACTTC | CASSSGTEETQYF
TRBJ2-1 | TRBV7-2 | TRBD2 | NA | TGTGCCAGCAGCTTATTAGCGGGGGGGCATGGGAATGAGCAGTTCTTC | CASSLLAGGHGNEQFF
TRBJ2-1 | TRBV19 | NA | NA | TGTGCCAGTAGTATAAGTGGCTTCGCGCCTAGCTCCTACAATGAGCAGTTCTTC | CASSISGFAPSSYNEQFF
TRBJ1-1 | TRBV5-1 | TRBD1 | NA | TGCGCCAGCAGCTTGGTGATACAGGGGGCCACTGAAGCTTTCTTT | CASSLVIQGATEAFF
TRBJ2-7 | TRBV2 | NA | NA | TGTGCCAGCTCAGGCGCCTACGAGCAGTACTTC | CASSGAYEQYF